Presented here are 31 T cell receptor beta chains from one specimen sequenced in a study of shared clonotypes between healthy human individuals. TCRdb keeps only in-frame clones here, not all; method: immunoSEQ multiplex PCR. The sample has around 510,000 clones, 90% to 96% seen once. Sequenced sample: naive CD4+ T cells sorted from blood. Subset described: CD45RA+ positively selected. The receptors derive from a young woman in good health.

The chain employs TRBV28 and TRBJ2-5; D call uncertain. CDR1 and CDR2 from the germline V gene are MDHEN and SYDVKM. The V and J ends lost 3 bases and 5 bases respectively, with 4 bases between them. The CDR3 runs 11 residues. CDR3 amino acids: CASSFMETQYF. The CDR3 nucleotides read TGTGCCAGCAGTTTTATGGAGACCCAGTACTTC.

CDR3 loop: CASSSTGLGGATDTQYF. Here the CDR3 DNA reads TGTGCCAGCAGTTCGACAGGGCTCGGAGGGGCCACAGATACGCAGTATTTT. The rearrangement links TRBV6-9 to TRBJ2-3, with D tentatively TRBD1 (7 bases). The CDR3 extends over 17 amino acids. CDR1 is MNHGY and CDR2 is SVAAGI in the germline V gene. Trimming stripped 4 bases from V and 2 bases from J, with 19 bases between.

This chain joins TRBV29-1 and TRBJ2-7; the match to TRBD2 covers 8 bases. V trimming: 3 bases; J trimming: 4 bases; junction bases outside the gene matches: 11. This CDR3 is 15 amino acids long. CDR1 SQVTM and CDR2 ANQGSEA come from the germline V gene. The CDR3 is CSVDSGAGVLYEQYF. CDR3 bases: TGCAGCGTTGATTCTGGAGCGGGGGTTCTATACGAGCAGTACTTC.

This clone showed up just once. The rearrangement joins TRBV5-1 to TRBJ2-7, with D perhaps matching TRBD1 or TRBD2 (6 bases each). V lost 2 bases to trimming and J lost 5 bases, with 11 bases between them. The CDR3 extends over 13 amino acids. Germline V lookup: CDR1 SGHRS, CDR2 YFSETQ. CDR3 in amino acids: CASSLGGRNEQYF. The CDR3 nucleotides are TGCGCCAGCAGCTTAGGGGGGAGAAACGAGCAGTACTTC.

V gene TRBV28 combines with J gene TRBJ2-2; 9 bases are shared with TRBD2. Trimming cost V 6 bases and J 6 bases; bases outside gene matches: 17. This CDR3 region has 18 residues. CDR1 MDHEN and CDR2 SYDVKM come from the germline V gene. This CDR3 reads CASSLPRSGTSIPGELFF. The CDR3 nucleotides read TGTGCCAGCAGCCTTCCAAGGTCCGGGACTAGCATCCCCGGGGAGCTGTTTTTT. The full variable domain, with the rest looked up from reference TRBV28 and TRBJ2-2, is DVKVTQSSRYLVKRTGEKVFLECVQDMDHENMFWYRQDPGLGLRLIYFSYDVKMKEKGDIPEGYSVSREKKERFSLILESASTNQTSMYLCASSLPRSGTSIPGELFFGEGSRLTVL.

The chain links TRBV20-1 to TRBJ2-7; maybe TRBD2 (5 bases). Germline V gene sequence: CDR1 DFQATT, CDR2 SNEGSKA (reference sequence). Trimming cost V 6 bases and J 6 bases, with 12 bases left between them. This CDR3 comprises 11 residues. The CDR3 reads CSARTLREQYF. For the CDR3, the DNA is TGCAGTGCCCGGACTCTCCGCGAGCAGTACTTC.

CDR3 in amino acids: CASSPGLAPSHISYEQYF. In nucleotides, the CDR3 is TGTGCCAGCAGTCCCGGACTAGCGCCCTCCCACATCTCCTACGAGCAGTACTTC. This rearrangement joins TRBV27 to TRBJ2-5; 9 bases align to TRBD2. The J call is doubtful: the DNA matches TRBJ2-7 better. The CDR3 has 18 residues. Germline lookup yields CDR1 MNHEY and CDR2 SMNVEV (reference sequence).

V and J are TRBV28 and TRBJ1-1, with 7 positions matching TRBD1. Per germline, CDR1 MDHEN and CDR2 SYDVKM. V gave up 4 bases and J gave up 1 base; unmatched junction bases: 9. The CDR3 sequence is 16 residues long. The CDR3 reads CASSSPRDSRNTEAFF. The CDR3 nucleotides read TGTGCCAGCAGTTCTCCCAGGGACAGCAGGAACACTGAAGCTTTCTTT.

This chain connects TRBV28 to TRBJ2-7; D ambiguous. The ends were cut back, 2 bases at V and 1 base at J, with 12 bases in the middle. The CDR3 is 15 residues long. From germline, CDR1 is MDHEN and CDR2 SYDVKM. DNA for the CDR3: TGTGCCAGCAGTTTACCCAAGGCGCAATCCTACGAGCAGTACTTC. Amino acid sequence: CASSLPKAQSYEQYF. Drawing the rest from reference TRBV28 and TRBJ2-7, the complete variable domain is DVKVTQSSRYLVKRTGEKVFLECVQDMDHENMFWYRQDPGLGLRLIYFSYDVKMKEKGDIPEGYSVSREKKERFSLILESASTNQTSMYLCASSLPKAQSYEQYFGPGTRLTVT.

The chain has TRBV2 and TRBJ1-3, with 9 bases matching TRBD1. The length of the CDR3 is 15 residues. V was pared by 6 bases and J by 3 bases, with 6 bases of the junction left unmatched. Looked up from germline, CDR1 is SNHLY and CDR2 is FYNNEI. DNA for the CDR3: TGTGCCAGCAGAAAACAGGGGGCTCGTGGAAACACCATATATTTT. Translating it yields CASRKQGARGNTIYF.

This chain links TRBV7-6 with TRBJ2-7; 7 bases align to TRBD1. This CDR3 is built from 16 residues. Germline assignment: CDR1 SGHVS and CDR2 FNYEAQ. The ends lost 8 bases at V and 4 bases at J; junction bases unmatched: 17. In DNA form, the CDR3 reads TGTGCCAGCTCAACTCGACCGGGACAGACAACATACGAGCAGTACTTC. It encodes CASSTRPGQTTYEQYF.

J is TRBJ1-1 and V is TRBV29-1; D remains ambiguous. This CDR3 comprises 12 residues. Trimming took 6 bases from V and 6 from J, leaving 14 bases between them. In germline, CDR1 is SQVTM, CDR2 ANQGSEA. Here the CDR3 reads CSVDGDSPEAFF. The CDR3 DNA reads TGCAGCGTCGACGGAGACTCCCCTGAAGCTTTCTTT. Filled out from reference TRBV29-1 and TRBJ1-1, the complete variable domain reads SAVISQKPSRDICQRGTSLTIQCQVDSQVTMMFWYRQQPGQSLTLIATANQGSEATYESGFVIDKFPISRPNLTFSTLTVSNMSPEDSSIYLCSVDGDSPEAFFGQGTRLTVV.

This clone was recorded only once. The rearrangement links TRBV28 to TRBJ2-1, with no clear D. The germline V gene encodes CDR1 MDHEN and CDR2 SYDVKM. This CDR3 spans 11 amino acids. V lost 2 bases to trimming and J lost 8 bases, with 4 bases between them. As DNA, the CDR3 is TGTGCCAGCAGTTTAGGCTATGAGCAGTTCTTC. It encodes CASSLGYEQFF.

The rearrangement uses TRBV6-1 and TRBJ2-7; unclear D gene. Germline V lookup: CDR1 MNHNS, CDR2 SASEGT. V shed 4 bases and J shed 0 bases, with 13 bases lying between them. The CDR3 spans 15 residues. The CDR3 loop reads CASSASSTGSYEQYF. The CDR3 nucleotides are TGTGCCAGCAGTGCTTCGTCGACGGGCTCCTACGAGCAGTACTTC.

This clone was picked up a small number of times. The rearrangement uses TRBV6-1 and TRBJ1-2; 9 bases agree with TRBD1. The trim removed 6 bases at V and 5 bases at J, leaving 7 bases unmatched. Looked up from germline, CDR1 is MNHNS and CDR2 is SASEGT. CDR3 length equals 14 residues. The CDR3 sequence is CASSYRGREYGYTF. In DNA form, the CDR3 reads TGTGCCAGCAGCTACAGGGGGCGCGAGTATGGCTACACCTTC.

The chain links TRBV2 to TRBJ2-3, with 12 bases that match TRBD2. Germline trimming cut 0 bases from V and 2 bases from J; bases unmatched to any gene: 3. The CDR3 totals 17 residues. Per germline, CDR1 SNHLY and CDR2 FYNNEI. The CDR3 sequence is CASSEARTSGVTDTQYF. The DNA of the CDR3 is TGTGCCAGCAGTGAAGCGAGGACTAGCGGGGTCACAGATACGCAGTATTTT.

The chain uses TRBV7-8 and TRBJ2-2; D remains ambiguous. There are 15 residues in the CDR3. Trimming removed 5 bases at V and 6 bases at J, with 16 bases between. CDR1 is SGHVS and CDR2 is FQNEAQ in the germline V gene. The CDR3 region is CASSPGDVHPGELFF. The DNA of the CDR3 is TGTGCCAGCAGCCCTGGCGACGTCCACCCCGGGGAGCTGTTTTTT.

V usage is TRBV20-1 and J usage is TRBJ2-7; no definite D call. This CDR3 region has 11 residues. Trimming pared 7 bases from V and 3 bases from J, leaving 10 bases between. Germline V gene lookup returns CDR1 DFQATT and CDR2 SNEGSKA (reference sequence). The CDR3 sequence: CSGRENYEQYF. In nucleotides, the CDR3 is TGCAGTGGAAGGGAAAACTACGAGCAGTACTTC.

This sequence joins TRBV28 and TRBJ1-2; 7 nucleotides match TRBD1. Germline trimming cut 5 bases from V and 0 bases from J; bases unmatched to any gene: 9. The CDR3 sequence is 16 residues long. CDR1 and CDR2 (germline): MDHEN, SYDVKM. CDR3 loop: CASSQPGTVTNYGYTF. The CDR3 coding sequence is TGTGCCAGCAGTCAACCCGGGACAGTAACTAACTATGGCTACACCTTC.

Only one count was recorded for this clone. The chain employs TRBV29-1 and TRBJ1-2, with TRBD1 matching 11 bases. V shed 3 bases and J 4 bases; nucleotides not matched to a gene: 1. Germline V gene sequence: CDR1 SQVTM, CDR2 ANQGSEA. This CDR3 region has 13 residues. The CDR3: CSVDGTGGYGYTF. The CDR3, as DNA: TGCAGCGTTGACGGGACAGGGGGCTATGGCTACACCTTC.

J is TRBJ1-5 and V is TRBV5-1, with a tentative D call TRBD1 (5 bases). Per the germline V gene, CDR1 is SGHRS and CDR2 is YFSETQ. This CDR3 has 15 amino acids. The germline V and J ends were trimmed by 4 bases and 3 bases, with 14 bases remaining between them. CDR3 amino acids: CASSPIGGSNQPQHF. The CDR3 region has the DNA TGCGCCAGCAGCCCCATCGGGGGGTCCAATCAGCCCCAGCATTTT.

The chain couples TRBV15 to TRBJ2-1, with a tentative D call TRBD2 (5 bases). The CDR3 spans 18 residues. V lost 0 bases and J lost 0, with 15 bases in between. Germline values: CDR1 LNHNV, CDR2 YYDKDF (reference sequence). CDR3 region: CATSRDSEGWSSYNEQFF. CDR3 DNA sequence: TGTGCCACCAGCAGAGATTCTGAGGGATGGAGCTCCTACAATGAGCAGTTCTTC.

V gene TRBV5-8 combines with J gene TRBJ2-3; 8 bases fit TRBD1. V lost 4 bases to trimming and J lost 10 bases; unmatched junction nucleotides: 14. The V gene's germline CDR1 is SGHTS and CDR2 YDEGEE. The CDR3 contains 15 residues. The DNA for the CDR3 is TGTGCCAGCAGCGCCGGACAGGGTTTGGCGGGGCCGCAGTATTTT. Protein: CASSAGQGLAGPQYF.

The chain carries TRBV7-2 and TRBJ1-2; D is undetermined. V lost 5 bases and J 4 bases, leaving 11 bases between the germline ends. CDR3 length: 13 residues. Germline CDR1 SGHTA, CDR2 FQGNSA. Here the CDR3 DNA reads TGTGCCAGCAGCCTCATTTACGGCTATGGCTACACCTTC. It codes for CASSLIYGYGYTF.

The J gene is TRBJ1-1, the V gene TRBV30; D perhaps matches TRBD1 (6 bases). This CDR3 is 13 amino acids long. The V and J ends lost 2 bases and 6 bases respectively, with 13 bases between them. Germline CDR1 is GTSNPN and CDR2 is SVGIG (reference sequence). The CDR3 bases are TGTGCCTGGAGTACTACAGGGCTGGCTGAAGCTTTCTTT. Protein product: CAWSTTGLAEAFF.

The gene calls are TRBV5-1 and TRBJ2-4; a possible D gene is TRBD2 (5 bases). V gave up 1 base and J gave up 0 bases, with 11 bases separating them. CDR1 and CDR2 from the germline V gene are SGHRS and YFSETQ. The length of the CDR3 is 16 residues. The CDR3 here is CASSLPGELAKNIQYF. The CDR3 DNA follows: TGCGCCAGCAGCTTGCCCGGGGAATTAGCCAAAAACATTCAGTACTTC.

V is TRBV27 and J is TRBJ2-1; D call uncertain. V was shortened by 2 bases and J by 5 bases, with 7 bases between the two germline ends. Germline lookup yields CDR1 MNHEY and CDR2 SMNVEV (reference sequence). The CDR3 length is 13 residues. CDR3 protein: CASSLAPHNEQFF. The CDR3 bases are TGTGCCAGCAGTTTAGCACCACACAATGAGCAGTTCTTC.

This chain joins TRBV28 and TRBJ1-2; TRBD1 agrees at 10 bases. The CDR3 is 15 amino acids. V dropped 5 bases and J dropped 6; count of bases not matched to a gene: 9. CDR1 is MDHEN, CDR2 SYDVKM, per germline. CDR3 DNA: TGTGCCAGCAGTGCCATAAGGGGACAGGGGCATGGCTACACCTTC. Residues: CASSAIRGQGHGYTF.

The chain employs TRBV10-3 and TRBJ1-1, with D uncertain. Trimming cost V 0 bases and J 10 bases, with 15 bases left between them. In germline, CDR1 is ENHRY, CDR2 SYGVKD. CDR3 length: 14 amino acids. The CDR3: CAISESTATLRAFF. The CDR3 DNA sequence: TGTGCCATCAGTGAGTCTACAGCGACTCTTCGAGCTTTCTTT.

The chain is built from TRBV28 and TRBJ2-5; the D gene is possibly TRBD2 (5 bases). The CDR3 has 14 residues. The germline V and J ends were trimmed by 6 bases and 4 bases, with 15 bases remaining between them. CDR1 is MDHEN, CDR2 SYDVKM, per germline. CDR3 amino acids: CASSLPGVIETQYF. CDR3 sequence (DNA): TGTGCCAGCAGCCTACCCGGGGTTATAGAGACCCAGTACTTC.

This chain connects TRBV28 to TRBJ1-5, with 8 positions matching TRBD1. CDR1 MDHEN and CDR2 SYDVKM come from the germline V gene. Trimming took 6 bases from V and 3 from J; bases not matched to a gene: 13. The CDR3 consists of 17 residues. CDR3 sequence (DNA): TGTGCCAGCAGCCCAACTTGGGGACAGGTTATCAATCAGCCCCAGCATTTT. As protein: CASSPTWGQVINQPQHF.